The clone carrying this T cell receptor beta chain was observed once. Its antigen is undetermined. Both 60 Vbeta primers and 13 Jbeta primers went into the PCR. Generated by immunoSEQ multiplex PCR, the TCRdb table keeps only in-frame clones and is missing some. This repertoire shows around 130,000 clones, 75% to 90% found once; its top ten account for 1.2%. The sample belongs to a study of cytomegalovirus exposure and HLA in healthy donors. Across the whole study: Most genotyped donors, roughly 83% of 350 to 500, had Caucasian-associated genetic ancestry.

The V end was cut by 6 bases, the J end by 5 bases, with 16 bases between. The CDR3 totals 13 residues. Per germline, CDR1 SQVTM and CDR2 ANQGSEA. The donors were healthy bone marrow donors. Findings and caveats of the study: Some highly shared sequence variants likely arose as a pipeline artifact.

J is TRBJ2-5 and V is TRBV29-1; possibly TRBD2 for D (7 bases). The TCR sequence derives from a female donor in good health and CMV-seronegative. Sequencing was done on a sample of PBMCs. The CDR3 loop is CSVASGRGETQYF. CDR3 coding DNA: TGCAGCGTCGCATCAGGGAGGGGGGAGACCCAGTACTTC.